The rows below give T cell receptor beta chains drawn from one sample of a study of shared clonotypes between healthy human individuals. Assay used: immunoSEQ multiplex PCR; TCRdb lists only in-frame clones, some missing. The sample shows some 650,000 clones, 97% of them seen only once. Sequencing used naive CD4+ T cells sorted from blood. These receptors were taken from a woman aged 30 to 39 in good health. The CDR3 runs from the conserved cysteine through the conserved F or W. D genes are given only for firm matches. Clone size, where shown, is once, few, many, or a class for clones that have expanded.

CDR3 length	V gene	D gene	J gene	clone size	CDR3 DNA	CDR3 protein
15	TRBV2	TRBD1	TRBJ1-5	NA	TGTGCCAGCCTAACAGACAGGGGTAGCAATCAGCCCCAGCATTTT	CASLTDRGSNQPQHF
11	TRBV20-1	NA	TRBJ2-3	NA	TGCAGTGCTAGCCGCACAGATACGCAGTATTTT	CSASRTDTQYF
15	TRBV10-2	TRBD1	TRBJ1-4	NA	TGCGCCAGCAGTGAGTCTCGACAGGGCGGTGAAAAACTGTTTTTT	CASSESRQGGEKLFF
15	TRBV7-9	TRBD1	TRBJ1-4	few	TGTGCCACACTACGGTCAGGGACAGGGAGGGAAAAACTGTTTTTT	CATLRSGTGREKLFF
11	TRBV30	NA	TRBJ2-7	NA	TGTGCCTGGAGTGACGGGGCCCCTTCCTACTTC	CAWSDGAPSYF
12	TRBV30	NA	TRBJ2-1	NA	TGTGCCTGGAGTTCGGGGAGCGATGAGCAGTTCTTC	CAWSSGSDEQFF
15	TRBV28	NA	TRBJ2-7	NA	TGTGCCAGCACCTTCCCCCAGGGCCTGAGCTACGAGCAGTACTTC	CASTFPQGLSYEQYF
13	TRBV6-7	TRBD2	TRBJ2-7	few	TGTGCCAGCAGGCGGGACTATTCCTACGAGCAGTACTTC	CASRRDYSYEQYF
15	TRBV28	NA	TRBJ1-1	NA	TGTGCCAGCAGATCACCCGGGCAGTCGAACACTGAAGCTTTCTTT	CASRSPGQSNTEAFF
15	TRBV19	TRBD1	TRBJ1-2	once	TGTGCCAGTAGTAGGACAGGGCGAGCTAACTATGGCTACACCTTC	CASSRTGRANYGYTF
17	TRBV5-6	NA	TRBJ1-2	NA	TGTGCCAGCAGTTATTGGGGTATTGACAGCGGGGCATGGGGCTACACCTTC	CASSYWGIDSGAWGYTF
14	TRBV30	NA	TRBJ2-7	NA	TGTGCCTGGAGCTCGGGGGCCGGGGGCTACGAGCAGTACTTC	CAWSSGAGGYEQYF
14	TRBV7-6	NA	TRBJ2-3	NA	TGTGCCAGCAGCCTCGGGGCACCAGGAGATACGCAGTATTTT	CASSLGAPGDTQYF
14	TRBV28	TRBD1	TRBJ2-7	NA	TGTGCCAGCAGTAGGACAGGTCCTGCCTACGAGCAGTACTTC	CASSRTGPAYEQYF
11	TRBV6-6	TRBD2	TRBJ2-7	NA	TGTGCCAGCAGGAGCGGGGGCGAGCAGTACTTC	CASRSGGEQYF
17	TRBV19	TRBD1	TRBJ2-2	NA	TGTGCCAGTAGTGCAACCTACAGGGGACCGAACACCGGGGAGCTGTTTTTT	CASSATYRGPNTGELFF
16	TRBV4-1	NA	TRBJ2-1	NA	TGCGCCAGCAGCCAAGTCACAGGGCTCGTCTACAATGAGCAGTTCTTC	CASSQVTGLVYNEQFF
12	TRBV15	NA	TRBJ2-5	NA	TGTGCCACCAGCAGGGCGGGGGAGACCCAGTACTTC	CATSRAGETQYF
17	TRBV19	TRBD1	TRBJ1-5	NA	TGTGCCAGTAGTACTTACCCGACAGGGGCAAGCAATCAGCCCCAGCATTTT	CASSTYPTGASNQPQHF
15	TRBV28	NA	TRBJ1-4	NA	TGTGCCAGCAGTTTAGAGGGCCCGACTAATGAAAAACTGTTTTTT	CASSLEGPTNEKLFF
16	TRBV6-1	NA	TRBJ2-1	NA	TGTGCCAGCAGTGAACGTGAATCGTCGGATGCAAATGAGCAGTTCTTC	CASSERESSDANEQFF
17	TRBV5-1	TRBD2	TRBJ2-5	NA	TGCGCCAGCAGCTTGGAGGGACGGATACTAGCGGGAGCAGAGCAGTACTTC	CASSLEGRILAGAEQYF
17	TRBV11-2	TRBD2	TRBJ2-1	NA	TGTGCCAGCAGCTCCGGGATGGGGGCGGGAGGGCCATATGAGCAGTTCTTC	CASSSGMGAGGPYEQFF
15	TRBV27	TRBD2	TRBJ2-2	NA	TGTGCCAGCAGTTTAGTAGCGGGAGTCACCGGGGAGCTGTTTTTT	CASSLVAGVTGELFF
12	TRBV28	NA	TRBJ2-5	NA	TGTGCCAGCAGTTCCGGATCGGAGACCCAGTACTTC	CASSSGSETQYF
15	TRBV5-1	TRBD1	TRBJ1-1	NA	TGCGCCAGCAGCCCAGTTACAGGGGCGAACACTGAAGCTTTCTTT	CASSPVTGANTEAFF
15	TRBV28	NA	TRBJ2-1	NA	TGTGCCAGCAGAGGGGGAGGACTTACTTACAATGAGCAGTTCTTC	CASRGGGLTYNEQFF
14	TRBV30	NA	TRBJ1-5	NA	TGTGCCTGGAGTGTACCGGGGATAAATCAGCCCCAGCATTTT	CAWSVPGINQPQHF
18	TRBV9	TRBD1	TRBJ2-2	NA	TGTGCCAGCAGCCAATCGGACAGGGCGGCTATAAACACCGGGGAGCTGTTTTTT	CASSQSDRAAINTGELFF
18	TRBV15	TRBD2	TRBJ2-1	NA	TGTGCCACCAGCACATCCCCGCCAGGGACTAGCGGGATCAATGAGCAGTTCTTC	CATSTSPPGTSGINEQFF
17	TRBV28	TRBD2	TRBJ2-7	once	TGTGCCAGCAGTTCATATACGGGACTAGCGGGAGTCTACGAGCAGTACTTC	CASSSYTGLAGVYEQYF
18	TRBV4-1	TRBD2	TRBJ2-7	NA	TGCGCCAGCAGACCCCCTCCTCCACCTAGCGGTCCTACCTACGAGCAGTACTTC	CASRPPPPPSGPTYEQYF
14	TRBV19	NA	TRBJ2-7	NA	TGTGCCAGTAGTATTTTCCCAGGGTCGGGCGAGCAGTACTTC	CASSIFPGSGEQYF
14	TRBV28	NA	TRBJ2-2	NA	TGTGCCAGCAGGATGCAGGGGAACACCGGGGAGCTGTTTTTT	CASRMQGNTGELFF
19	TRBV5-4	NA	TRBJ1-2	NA	TGTGCCAGCAGCCCTAAGGGCATGTATGGGCTCTCGGCGGGCTATGGCTACACCTTC	CASSPKGMYGLSAGYGYTF
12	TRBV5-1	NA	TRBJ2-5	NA	TGCGCCAGCAGAGAAGGGGGGGAGACCCAGTACTTC	CASREGGETQYF
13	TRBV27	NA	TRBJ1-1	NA	TGTGCCAGCAGTCCAGGGTGGGGTACTGAAGCTTTCTTT	CASSPGWGTEAFF
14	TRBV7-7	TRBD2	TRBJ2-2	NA	TGTGCCAGCAGCACGGGACTAGTCGCCGGGGAGCTGTTTTTT	CASSTGLVAGELFF
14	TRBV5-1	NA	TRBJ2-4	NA	TGCGCCAGCAGCATCAGCGGTTCCCAAAACATTCAGTACTTC	CASSISGSQNIQYF
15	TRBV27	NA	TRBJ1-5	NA	TGTGCCAGCAGTTTAAGGGCTTTGAACAATCAGCCCCAGCATTTT	CASSLRALNNQPQHF